The clone carrying this T cell receptor beta chain occurred a few times. Repertoires were generated with immunoSEQ multiplex PCR, while TCRdb's copy carries only in-frame clones and drops some. This table has tens of thousands of clones, around 90% appearing once. The data were obtained in a study of blood T cell repertoires in COVID-19. The CDR3 is 14 amino acids. Trimming cost V 4 bases and J 5 bases; bases outside gene matches: 4. Per germline, CDR1 LNHDA and CDR2 SQIVND (reference sequence). What was sequenced was peripheral blood. This clonotype was sampled from a man aged 55-75 years with acute or convalescent COVID-19. The genes are TRBV19 and TRBJ1-1, with 10 bases matching TRBD1. CDR3 nucleotide sequence: TGTGCCAGTAGTAAGGGACAGGGGTGGACTGAAGCTTTCTTT. It is translated as CASSKGQGWTEAFF.